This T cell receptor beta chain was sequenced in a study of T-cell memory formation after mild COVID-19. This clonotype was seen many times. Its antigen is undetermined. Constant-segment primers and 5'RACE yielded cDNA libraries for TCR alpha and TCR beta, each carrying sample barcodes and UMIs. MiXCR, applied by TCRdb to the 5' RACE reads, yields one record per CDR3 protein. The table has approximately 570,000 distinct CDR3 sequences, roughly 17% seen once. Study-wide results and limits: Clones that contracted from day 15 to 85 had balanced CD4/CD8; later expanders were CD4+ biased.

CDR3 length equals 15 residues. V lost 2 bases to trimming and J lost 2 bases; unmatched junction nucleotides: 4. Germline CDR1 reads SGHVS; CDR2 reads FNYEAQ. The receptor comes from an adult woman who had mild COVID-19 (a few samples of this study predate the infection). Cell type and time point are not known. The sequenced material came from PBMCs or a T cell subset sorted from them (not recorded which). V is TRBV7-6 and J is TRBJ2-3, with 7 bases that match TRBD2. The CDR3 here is CASSLTSVDTDTQYF. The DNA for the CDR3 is TGTGCCAGCAGCTTAACTAGCGTGGACACAGATACGCAGTATTTT.